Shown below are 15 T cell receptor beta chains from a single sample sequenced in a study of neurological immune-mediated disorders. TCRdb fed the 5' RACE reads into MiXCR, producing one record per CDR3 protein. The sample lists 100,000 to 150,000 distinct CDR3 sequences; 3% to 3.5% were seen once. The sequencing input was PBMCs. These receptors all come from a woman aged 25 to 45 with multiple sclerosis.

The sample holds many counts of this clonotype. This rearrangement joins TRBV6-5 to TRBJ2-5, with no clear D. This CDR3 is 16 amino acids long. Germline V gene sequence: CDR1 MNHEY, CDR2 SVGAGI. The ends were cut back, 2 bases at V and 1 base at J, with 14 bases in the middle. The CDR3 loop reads CASSYGVGPLQETQYF. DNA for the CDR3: TGTGCCAGCAGTTACGGGGTCGGCCCACTCCAAGAGACCCAGTACTTC.

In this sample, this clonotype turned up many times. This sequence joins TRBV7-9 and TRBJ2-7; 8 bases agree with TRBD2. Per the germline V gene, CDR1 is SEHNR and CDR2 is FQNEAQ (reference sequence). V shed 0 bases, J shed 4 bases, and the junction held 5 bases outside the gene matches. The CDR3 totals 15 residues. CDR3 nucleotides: TGTGCCAGCAGCTTAGCGGCGGGAGGACAATACGAGCAGTACTTC. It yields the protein CASSLAAGGQYEQYF.

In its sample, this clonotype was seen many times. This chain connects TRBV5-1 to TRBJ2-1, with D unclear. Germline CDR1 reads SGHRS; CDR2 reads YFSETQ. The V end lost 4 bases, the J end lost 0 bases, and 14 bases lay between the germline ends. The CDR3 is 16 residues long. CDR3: CASSLGSSSSYNEQFF. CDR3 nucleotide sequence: TGCGCCAGCAGCCTGGGGTCCTCGAGCTCCTACAATGAGCAGTTCTTC.

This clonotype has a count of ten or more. The chain's CDR3 is CSARTGPYNSPLHF. In DNA, the CDR3 is TGCAGTGCTAGGACAGGGCCCTATAATTCACCCCTCCACTTT. The chain recombines TRBV20-1 with TRBJ1-6; 7 nucleotides align to TRBD1. Germline CDR1 DFQATT, CDR2 SNEGSKA (reference sequence). CDR3 size: 14 residues. J lost 2 bases, V lost 3 bases, and 1 base had no gene match.

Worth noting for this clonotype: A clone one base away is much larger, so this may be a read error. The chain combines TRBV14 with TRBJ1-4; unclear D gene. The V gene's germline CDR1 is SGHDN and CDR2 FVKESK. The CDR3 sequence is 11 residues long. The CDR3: CDSSQGEKLFF. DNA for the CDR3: TGTGACAGCAGCCAAGGTGAAAAACTGTTTTTT.

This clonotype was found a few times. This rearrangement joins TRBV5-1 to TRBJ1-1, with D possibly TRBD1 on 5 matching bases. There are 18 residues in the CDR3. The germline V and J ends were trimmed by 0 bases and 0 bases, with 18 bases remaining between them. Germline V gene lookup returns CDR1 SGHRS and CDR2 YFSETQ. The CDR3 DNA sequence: TGCGCCAGCAGCTTGGAGTTTTGGCAGGGTAAAATGAACACTGAAGCTTTCTTT. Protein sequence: CASSLEFWQGKMNTEAFF.

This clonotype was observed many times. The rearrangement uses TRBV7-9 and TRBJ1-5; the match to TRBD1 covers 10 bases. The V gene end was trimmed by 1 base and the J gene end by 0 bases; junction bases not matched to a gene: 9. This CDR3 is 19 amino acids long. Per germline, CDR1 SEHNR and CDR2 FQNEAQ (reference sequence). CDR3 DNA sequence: TGTGCCAGCAGCTTAGGCCCGGGACAGGGGACTTATAGCAATCAGCCCCAGCATTTT. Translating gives CASSLGPGQGTYSNQPQHF.

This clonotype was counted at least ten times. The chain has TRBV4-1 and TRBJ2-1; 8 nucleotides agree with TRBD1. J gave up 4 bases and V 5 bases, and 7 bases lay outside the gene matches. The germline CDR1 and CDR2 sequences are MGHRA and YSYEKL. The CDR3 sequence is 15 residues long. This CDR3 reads CASSLTGQDYNEQFF. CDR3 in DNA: TGCGCCAGCAGCTTAACGGGACAGGATTACAATGAGCAGTTCTTC.

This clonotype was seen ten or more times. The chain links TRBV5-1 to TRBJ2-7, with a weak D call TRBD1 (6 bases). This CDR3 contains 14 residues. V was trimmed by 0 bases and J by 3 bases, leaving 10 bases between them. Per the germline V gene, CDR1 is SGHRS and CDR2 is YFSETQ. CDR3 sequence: CASSLVGGDYEQYF. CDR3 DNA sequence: TGCGCCAGCAGCTTGGTAGGGGGAGACTACGAGCAGTACTTC.

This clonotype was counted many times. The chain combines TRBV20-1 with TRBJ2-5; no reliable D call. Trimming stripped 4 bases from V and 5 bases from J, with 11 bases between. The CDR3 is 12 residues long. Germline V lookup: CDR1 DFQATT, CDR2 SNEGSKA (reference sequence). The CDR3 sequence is CSAITEVETQYF. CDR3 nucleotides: TGCAGTGCTATAACCGAGGTGGAGACCCAGTACTTC.

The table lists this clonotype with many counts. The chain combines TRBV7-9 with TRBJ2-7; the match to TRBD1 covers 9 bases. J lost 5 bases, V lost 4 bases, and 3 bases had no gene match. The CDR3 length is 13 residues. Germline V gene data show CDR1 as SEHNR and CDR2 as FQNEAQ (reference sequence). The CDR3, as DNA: TGTGCCAGCAGCTCCAGGGACAGGGACGAGCAGTACTTC. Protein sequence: CASSSRDRDEQYF.

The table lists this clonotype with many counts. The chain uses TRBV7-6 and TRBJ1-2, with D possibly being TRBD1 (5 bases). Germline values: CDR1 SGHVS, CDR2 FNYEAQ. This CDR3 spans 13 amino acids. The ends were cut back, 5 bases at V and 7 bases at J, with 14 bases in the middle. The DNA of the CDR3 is TGTGCCAGCAGCCCGGTGGGGCAAGCTGGCTACACCTTC. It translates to CASSPVGQAGYTF.

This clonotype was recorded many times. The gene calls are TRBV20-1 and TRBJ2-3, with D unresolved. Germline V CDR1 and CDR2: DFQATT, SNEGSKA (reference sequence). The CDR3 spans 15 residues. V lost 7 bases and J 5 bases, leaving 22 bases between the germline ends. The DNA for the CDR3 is TGCAGTGGTGCCCAGACACCTGCCCCGGGAGATACGCAGTATTTT. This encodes CSGAQTPAPGDTQYF.

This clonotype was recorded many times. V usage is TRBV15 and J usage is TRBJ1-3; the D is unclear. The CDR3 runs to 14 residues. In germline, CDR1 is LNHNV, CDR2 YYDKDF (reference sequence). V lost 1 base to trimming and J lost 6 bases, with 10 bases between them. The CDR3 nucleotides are TGTGCCACCAGCAGAGGCGGGGTCGAAAACACCATATATTTT. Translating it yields CATSRGGVENTIYF.

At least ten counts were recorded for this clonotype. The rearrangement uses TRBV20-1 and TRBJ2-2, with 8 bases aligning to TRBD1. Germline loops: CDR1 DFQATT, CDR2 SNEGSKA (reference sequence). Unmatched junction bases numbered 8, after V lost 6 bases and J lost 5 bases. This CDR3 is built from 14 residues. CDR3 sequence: CSASRTGKTGELFF. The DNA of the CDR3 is TGCAGTGCGTCAAGGACAGGGAAGACCGGGGAGCTGTTTTTT.